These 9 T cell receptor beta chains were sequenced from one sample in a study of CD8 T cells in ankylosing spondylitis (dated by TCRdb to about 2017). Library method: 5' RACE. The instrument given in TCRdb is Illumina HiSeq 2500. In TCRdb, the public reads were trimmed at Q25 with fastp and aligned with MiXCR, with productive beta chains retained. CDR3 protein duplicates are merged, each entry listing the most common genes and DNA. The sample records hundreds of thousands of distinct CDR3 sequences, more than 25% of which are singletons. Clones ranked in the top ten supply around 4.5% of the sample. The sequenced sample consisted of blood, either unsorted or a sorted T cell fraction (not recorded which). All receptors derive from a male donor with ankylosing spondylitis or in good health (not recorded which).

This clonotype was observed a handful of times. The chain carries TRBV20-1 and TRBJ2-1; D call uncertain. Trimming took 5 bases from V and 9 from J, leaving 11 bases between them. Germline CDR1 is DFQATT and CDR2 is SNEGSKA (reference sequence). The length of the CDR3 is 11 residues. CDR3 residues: CSALTLGEQFF. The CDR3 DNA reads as TGCAGTGCTCTCACCCTCGGTGAGCAGTTCTTC.

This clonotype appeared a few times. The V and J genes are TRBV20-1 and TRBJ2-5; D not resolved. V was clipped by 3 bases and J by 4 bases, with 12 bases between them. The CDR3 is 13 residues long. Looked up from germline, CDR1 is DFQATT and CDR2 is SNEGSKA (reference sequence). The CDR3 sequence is CSARGSWGETQYF. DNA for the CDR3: TGCAGTGCTAGGGGGTCATGGGGAGAGACCCAGTACTTC.

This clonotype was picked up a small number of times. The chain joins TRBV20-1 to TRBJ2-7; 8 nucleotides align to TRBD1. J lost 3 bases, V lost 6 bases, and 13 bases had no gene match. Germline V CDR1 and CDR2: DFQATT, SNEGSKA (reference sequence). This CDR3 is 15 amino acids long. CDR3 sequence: CSAAPPGTGNYEQYF. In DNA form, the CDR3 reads TGCAGTGCCGCCCCGCCCGGGACAGGAAACTACGAGCAGTACTTC.

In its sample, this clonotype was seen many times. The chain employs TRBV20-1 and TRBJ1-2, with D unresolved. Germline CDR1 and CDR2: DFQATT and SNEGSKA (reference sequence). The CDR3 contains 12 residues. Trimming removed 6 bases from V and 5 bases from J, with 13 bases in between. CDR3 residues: CSAHRPAYGYTF. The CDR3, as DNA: TGCAGTGCGCATCGTCCGGCTTATGGCTACACCTTC.

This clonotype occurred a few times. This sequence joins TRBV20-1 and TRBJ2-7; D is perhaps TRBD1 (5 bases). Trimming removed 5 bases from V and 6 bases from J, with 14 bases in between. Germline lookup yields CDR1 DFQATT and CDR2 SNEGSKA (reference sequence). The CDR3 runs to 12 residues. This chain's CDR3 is CSAGSGKGEQYF. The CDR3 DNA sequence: TGCAGTGCTGGTTCAGGGAAAGGCGAGCAGTACTTC.

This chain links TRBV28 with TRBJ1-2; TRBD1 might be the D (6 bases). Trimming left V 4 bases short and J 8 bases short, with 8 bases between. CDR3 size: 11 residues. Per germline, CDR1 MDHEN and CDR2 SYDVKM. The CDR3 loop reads CASSYGTGYTF. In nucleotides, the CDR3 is TGTGCCAGCAGTTATGGGACAGGCTACACCTTC.

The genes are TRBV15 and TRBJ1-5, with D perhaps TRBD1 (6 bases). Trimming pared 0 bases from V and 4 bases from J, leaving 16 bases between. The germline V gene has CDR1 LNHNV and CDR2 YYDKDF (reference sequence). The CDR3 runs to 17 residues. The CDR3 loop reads CATSRDLEQGKNQPQHF. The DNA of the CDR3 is TGTGCCACCAGCAGAGATCTGGAACAGGGTAAGAATCAGCCCCAGCATTTT.

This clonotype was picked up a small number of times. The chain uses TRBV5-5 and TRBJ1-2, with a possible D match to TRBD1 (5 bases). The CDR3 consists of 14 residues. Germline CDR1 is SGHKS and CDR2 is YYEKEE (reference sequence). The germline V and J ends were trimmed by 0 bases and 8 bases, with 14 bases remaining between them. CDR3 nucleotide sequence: TGTGCCAGCAGCTTGGACCAGGGTCTTGGGGGCTACACCTTC. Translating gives CASSLDQGLGGYTF.

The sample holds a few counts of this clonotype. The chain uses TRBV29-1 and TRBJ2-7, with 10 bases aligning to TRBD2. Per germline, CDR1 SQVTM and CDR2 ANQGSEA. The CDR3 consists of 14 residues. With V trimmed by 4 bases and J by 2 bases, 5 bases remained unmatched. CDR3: CSVASGGTPYEQYF. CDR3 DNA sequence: TGCAGCGTTGCTAGCGGGGGTACCCCCTACGAGCAGTACTTC.